This T cell receptor (beta chain) is from a study of shared clonotypes between healthy human individuals. Points from the study as a whole: Sampling covered blood only; tissue repertoires likely differ. How much donors shared clonotypes was expected to be affected by sequencing depth.

About this clone itself: Its antigen is unidentified.

Germline V gene sequence: CDR1 SGHNT, CDR2 YYREEE (reference sequence). The CDR3 totals 13 residues. V shed 4 bases and J shed 5 bases, with 12 bases lying between them. Clones were sequenced by immunoSEQ multiplex PCR, and TCRdb holds only the in-frame ones, with some missing. The data hold over 950,000 clones, with 60% to 85% observed a single time. This chain joins TRBV5-4 and TRBJ2-5; D tentatively fits TRBD1 or TRBD2 (5 bases each). The specimen sequenced was memory CD4+ T cells from PBMCs. Subset: CD45RA-negative fraction. The receptor's source is a man between 18 and 29 years old in good health. Some clones in this sample may be carry-over from other donors' samples. The chain's CDR3 is CASSRDAEETQYF. Here the CDR3 DNA reads TGTGCCAGCAGCCGGGACGCCGAGGAGACCCAGTACTTC.